Below, 9 T cell receptor beta chains from the same sample are listed, as sequenced in a study of shared clonotypes between healthy human individuals. The repertoire was sequenced with immunoSEQ multiplex PCR; TCRdb's copy has only in-frame clones and lacks some. The sample holds some 1 million clones, approximately 72% seen once. The sequenced sample was memory CD4+ T cells sorted from blood. Indicated subset: CD45RA-negative fraction. The receptors originated from a man younger than 35 in good health.

The chain carries TRBV5-1 and TRBJ1-2; a possible D gene is TRBD1 (6 bases). CDR3 size: 16 residues. The V gene lost 7 bases and the J gene lost 6 bases, with 25 bases spanning the gap. Looked up from germline, CDR1 is SGHRS and CDR2 is YFSETQ. The CDR3 protein is CASRLFLQGTNNGYTF. CDR3 in DNA: TGCGCCAGCCGCCTATTTCTACAGGGAACCAACAATGGCTACACCTTC.

The chain recombines TRBV7-9 with TRBJ1-4, with D unresolved. V lost 4 bases to trimming and J lost 0 bases, with 12 bases between them. CDR1 SEHNR and CDR2 FQNEAQ come from the germline V gene (reference sequence). The CDR3 sequence is 16 residues long. CDR3 region: CASSSRLSATNEKLFF. The CDR3 bases are TGTGCCAGCAGCTCAAGGTTGTCCGCAACTAATGAAAAACTGTTTTTT.

The V gene is TRBV5-1, the J gene TRBJ2-4; TRBD1 or TRBD2 may be the D gene (5 bases each). The ends were cut back, 3 bases at V and 8 bases at J, with 15 bases in the middle. The CDR3 is made up of 14 amino acids. Germline V gene sequence: CDR1 SGHRS, CDR2 YFSETQ. The CDR3 DNA is TGCGCCAGCAGCTACCGGGGCCTCTCTGACATTCAGTACTTC. Its translation is CASSYRGLSDIQYF.

This clone was found once. This rearrangement joins TRBV7-2 to TRBJ2-3; 9 bases fit TRBD2. There are 16 residues in the CDR3. With 0 bases clipped from V and 5 bases from J, the junction kept 6 bases outside the gene matches. Germline V gives CDR1 SGHTA, CDR2 FQGNSA. CDR3 nucleotides: TGTGCCAGCAGCTTAGCAATAGCGGGAGTTAGAGATACGCAGTATTTT. It codes for CASSLAIAGVRDTQYF.

CDR3: CASSLAGQNYNEQFF. CDR3 in DNA: TGCGCCAGCAGCTTGGCGGGACAGAACTACAATGAGCAGTTCTTC. The rearrangement uses TRBV5-1 and TRBJ2-1, with TRBD1 identical over 7 bases. With 0 bases clipped from V and 3 bases from J, the junction kept 3 bases outside the gene matches. The CDR3 runs 15 residues. Germline-derived CDR1 and CDR2 are SGHRS and YFSETQ.

The chain recombines TRBV7-8 with TRBJ1-1, with D perhaps TRBD1 (6 bases). Trimming stripped 2 bases from V and 0 bases from J, with 10 bases between. Germline CDR1 reads SGHVS; CDR2 reads FQNEAQ. CDR3 size: 15 residues. CDR3 nucleotides: TGTGCCAGCAGCTTAACCTACAGGGTGAACACTGAAGCTTTCTTT. This sequence encodes CASSLTYRVNTEAFF.

The chain has TRBV4-1 and TRBJ1-4; 10 nucleotides line up with TRBD1. The germline V gene has CDR1 MGHRA and CDR2 YSYEKL. The CDR3 runs to 17 residues. With V trimmed by 4 bases and J by 0 bases, 5 bases remained unmatched. This CDR3 reads CASSLFGQGATNEKLFF. The CDR3, as DNA: TGCGCCAGCAGCCTATTCGGACAGGGGGCAACTAATGAAAAACTGTTTTTT.

The rearrangement uses TRBV7-8 and TRBJ1-5; the D is unclear. Deletions cut 0 bases from V and 7 bases from J, with 13 bases between. Per germline, CDR1 SGHVS and CDR2 FQNEAQ. CDR3 length: 15 amino acids. The CDR3 DNA follows: TGTGCCAGCAGCTTAGCGCCAGTGGAGAAACAGCCCCAGCATTTT. Its translation: CASSLAPVEKQPQHF.

The sample holds a few counts of this clone. The gene calls are TRBV6-6 and TRBJ1-2; D unresolved. The CDR3 sequence is 13 residues long. Germline CDR1 is MNHNY and CDR2 is SVGAGI (reference sequence). The V end was cut by 7 bases, the J end by 8 bases, with 17 bases between. CDR3 sequence: CASTSSQGHGYTF. DNA of the CDR3: TGTGCCAGCACCTCCTCCCAAGGCCACGGCTACACCTTC.